This TCR beta chain was documented in a study of cytomegalovirus exposure and HLA in healthy donors. Whole-study results and caveats: Researchers catalogued some 160 TCR beta chains as cytomegalovirus-associated.

As to this clone: The antigen remains undetermined.

Trimming shortened V by 5 bases and J by 1 base, and 15 bases separated the two germline ends. The CDR3 has 15 amino acids. Per the germline V gene, CDR1 is MNHEY and CDR2 is SMNVEV (reference sequence). Measured with immunoSEQ multiplex PCR; TCRdb has only the in-frame clones, and not every one. Of tens of thousands of clones listed, less than 95% were seen once; the top ten hold approximately 3.3%. Sequenced material: PBMCs. This chain uses TRBV27 with TRBJ2-7; a weak D match, TRBD2 (6 bases). The clonotype originates from a woman aged 18-35 years in good health and CMV-seropositive. CDR3: CASSLFLAPSYEQYF. The CDR3 DNA sequence: TGTGCCAGCAGTCTGTTTCTAGCGCCGTCCTACGAGCAGTACTTC.